These T cell receptor beta chains were read from a single sample in a study of blood T cells in healthy people across ages. From the 5' RACE reads, TCRdb called clonotypes with MiXCR, one entry per CDR3 protein. This repertoire shows hundreds of thousands of distinct CDR3 sequences, roughly 40% found once; its top ten account for 10% to 15%. Sequenced: blood. The receptor set was obtained from a man between 18 and 29 years old in good health. Both conserved end residues are trimmed from each CDR3.

16	TRBV2	.	ASSDSMAGGSSYNEQY
12	TRBV27	TRBJ1-6	ASSLGQRNSPPH
15	TRBV7-2	TRBJ2-3	ASSLEASGGAADTQY
14	TRBV18	TRBJ2-1	ASSPPGLAENNEQF
11	TRBV20-1	TRBJ2-7	SARSSLGYEQY
13	TRBV10-3	TRBJ2-3	AISRTSGVGDTQY
12	TRBV6-1	TRBJ1-5	ASSEGQGYQPQH
19	TRBV27	TRBJ2-6	ASSLRGYREIHLSGANVLT
14	TRBV7-2	TRBJ2-3	ASSLVWATSTDTQY
11	TRBV27	TRBJ1-2	ASSVRGTNGYT
15	TRBV9	TRBJ2-1	ASSEPLEGGSYNEQF
11	TRBV9	TRBJ1-2	ASSGYRDYGYT
10	TRBV20-1	TRBJ2-7	SAWDSSYEQY
14	TRBV20-1	TRBJ1-4	SARTKGEGTWEKLF
13	TRBV4-1	TRBJ1-5	ASSQVPGDNQPQH
13	TRBV3-1	TRBJ2-1	ASSPGQGTVYEQF
13	TRBV7-2	.	ARHSSSGGRETQY
12	TRBV5-1	TRBJ2-1	ASSLDPTGKVQF
12	TRBV4-3	TRBJ2-7	ASSQDPGFYEQY
14	TRBV4-1	TRBJ2-3	ASSQESGYGTDTQY
12	TRBV7-9	TRBJ1-2	ASSERRSNYGYT
11	TRBV7-9	TRBJ2-5	ASSSARQETQY
10	TRBV10-3	TRBJ2-1	AISESVAQQF
13	TRBV20-1	TRBJ2-1	SARDLAGGPGGQF
12	TRBV11-1	TRBJ2-1	ASSLPRTGRTQF
11	TRBV6-1	TRBJ2-7	ASSPQGGDEQY
16	TRBV6-1	.	ASSRDVIDYSSYNEQY
14	TRBV28	TRBJ1-1	ASSRPTGSLNTEAF
11	TRBV12-3/TRBV12-4	TRBJ2-7	ASSGASYNEQY
11	TRBV4-2	TRBJ2-1	ASSQDIGGEQF
12	TRBV7-3	TRBJ2-7	ASSPRQDSYGQY
11	TRBV27	TRBJ2-7	ASSPRQGYEQY
11	TRBV29-1	TRBJ1-1	SVTGLLNTEAF
11	TRBV2	TRBJ1-4	ASRGESGEKLF
12	TRBV12-3/TRBV12-4	TRBJ1-5	ASSWGQLNQPQH
14	TRBV6-2/TRBV6-3	.	ASSWTAGGPYNEQY
13	TRBV7-9	TRBJ1-1	ASSPKTGENTEAF
11	TRBV6-1	TRBJ2-5	ASSNVIGETQY
11	TRBV21-1	TRBJ1-1	ASRTTANTEAF
13	TRBV4-2	TRBJ2-1	ASSQGEGGFNEQF
13	TRBV6-6	TRBJ2-6	ASNQGNPGANVLT
11	TRBV12-3/TRBV12-4	TRBJ1-2	ASSLTENYGYT
13	TRBV6-6	TRBJ2-3	ASSSTSTVTDTQY
11	TRBV20-1	TRBJ1-6	SAKKSYNSPLH
14	TRBV3-1	TRBJ2-3	ASSLLSGGNTDTQY
14	TRBV6-6	TRBJ2-7	ASSYSGQGANHEQY
14	TRBV5-1	TRBJ2-3	ASSLLGQTPTDTQY
10	TRBV7-9	TRBJ1-6	ASSHRETPLH
13	TRBV6-2/TRBV6-3	TRBJ2-2	ASSKDRGGTGELF
11	TRBV7-2	TRBJ1-1	ASSPTPWSEAF
10	TRBV27	TRBJ2-7	ASSSNLYEQY